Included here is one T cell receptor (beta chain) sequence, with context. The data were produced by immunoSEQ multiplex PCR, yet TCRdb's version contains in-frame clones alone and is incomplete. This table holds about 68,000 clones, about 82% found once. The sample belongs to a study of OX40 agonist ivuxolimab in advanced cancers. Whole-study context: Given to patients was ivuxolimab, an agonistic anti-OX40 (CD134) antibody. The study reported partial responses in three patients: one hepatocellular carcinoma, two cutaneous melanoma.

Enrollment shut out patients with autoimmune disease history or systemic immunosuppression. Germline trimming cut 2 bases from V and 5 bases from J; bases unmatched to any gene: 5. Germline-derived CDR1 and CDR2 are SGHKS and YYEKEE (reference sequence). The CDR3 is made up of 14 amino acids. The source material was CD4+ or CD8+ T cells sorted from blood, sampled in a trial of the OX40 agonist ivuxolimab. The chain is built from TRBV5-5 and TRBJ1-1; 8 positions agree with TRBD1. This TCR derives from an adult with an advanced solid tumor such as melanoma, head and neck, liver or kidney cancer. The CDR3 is CASSFGQGRTEAFF. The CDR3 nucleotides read TGTGCCAGCAGCTTCGGACAGGGCCGGACTGAAGCTTTCTTT.